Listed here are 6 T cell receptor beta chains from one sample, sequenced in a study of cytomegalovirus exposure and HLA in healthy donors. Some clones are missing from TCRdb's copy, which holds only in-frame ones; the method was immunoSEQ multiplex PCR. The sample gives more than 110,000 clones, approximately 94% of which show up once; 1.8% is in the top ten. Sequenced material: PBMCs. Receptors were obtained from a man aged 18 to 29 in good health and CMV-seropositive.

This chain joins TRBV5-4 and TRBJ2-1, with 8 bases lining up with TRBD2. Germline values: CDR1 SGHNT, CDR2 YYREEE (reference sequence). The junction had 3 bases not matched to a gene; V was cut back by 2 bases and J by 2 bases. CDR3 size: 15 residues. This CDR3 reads CASSLSGSPYNEQFF. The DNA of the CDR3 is TGTGCCAGCAGCTTAAGCGGGAGTCCCTACAATGAGCAGTTCTTC.

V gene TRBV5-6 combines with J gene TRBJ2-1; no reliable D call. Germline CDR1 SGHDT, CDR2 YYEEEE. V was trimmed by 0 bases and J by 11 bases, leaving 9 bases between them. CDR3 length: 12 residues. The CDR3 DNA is TGTGCCAGCAGCTTGGCCGGGTTTCAGCAGTTCTTC. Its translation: CASSLAGFQQFF.

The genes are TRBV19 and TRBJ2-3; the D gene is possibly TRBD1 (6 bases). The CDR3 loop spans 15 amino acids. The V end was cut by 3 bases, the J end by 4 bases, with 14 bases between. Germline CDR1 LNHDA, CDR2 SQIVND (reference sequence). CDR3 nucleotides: TGTGCCAGTAGTATCCGGGACAAGTTGTCAGATACGCAGTATTTT. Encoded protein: CASSIRDKLSDTQYF.

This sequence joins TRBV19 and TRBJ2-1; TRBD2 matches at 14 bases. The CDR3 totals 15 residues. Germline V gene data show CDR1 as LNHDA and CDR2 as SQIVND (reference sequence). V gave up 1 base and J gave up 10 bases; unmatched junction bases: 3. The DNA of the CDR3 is TGTGCCAGTAGTATAGTGACTAGCGGGAGGGGCGAGCAGTTCTTC. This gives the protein CASSIVTSGRGEQFF.

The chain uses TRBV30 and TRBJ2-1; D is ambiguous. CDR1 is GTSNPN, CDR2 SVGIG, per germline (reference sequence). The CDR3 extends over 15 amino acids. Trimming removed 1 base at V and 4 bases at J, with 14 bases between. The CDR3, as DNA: TGTGCCTGGAGTGGAGTGCAGGTCTGGTACAATGAGCAGTTCTTC. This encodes CAWSGVQVWYNEQFF.

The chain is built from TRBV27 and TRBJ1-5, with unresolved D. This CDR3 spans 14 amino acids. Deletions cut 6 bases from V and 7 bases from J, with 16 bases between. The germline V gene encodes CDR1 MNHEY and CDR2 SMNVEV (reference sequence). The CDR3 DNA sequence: TGTGCCAGCAGCAAAGGGCTTCCGGGGCAGCCCCAGCATTTT. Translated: CASSKGLPGQPQHF.